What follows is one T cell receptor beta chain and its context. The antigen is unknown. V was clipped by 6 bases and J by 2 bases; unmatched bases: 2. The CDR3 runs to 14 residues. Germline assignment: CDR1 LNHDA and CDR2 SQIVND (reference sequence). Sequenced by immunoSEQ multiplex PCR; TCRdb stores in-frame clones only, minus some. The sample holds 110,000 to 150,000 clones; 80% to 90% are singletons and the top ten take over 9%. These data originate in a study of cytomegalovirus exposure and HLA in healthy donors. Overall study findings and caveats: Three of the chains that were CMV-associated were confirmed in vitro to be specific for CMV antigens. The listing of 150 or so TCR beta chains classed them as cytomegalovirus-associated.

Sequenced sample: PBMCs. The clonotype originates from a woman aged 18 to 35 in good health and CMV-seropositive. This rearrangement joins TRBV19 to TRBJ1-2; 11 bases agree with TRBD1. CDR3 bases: TGTGCCAGTAGGGGACAGGGGGAGAACTATGGCTACACCTTC. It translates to CASRGQGENYGYTF.